Presented here are 19 T cell receptor beta chains from one specimen sequenced in a study of shared clonotypes between healthy human individuals. Produced via immunoSEQ multiplex PCR; TCRdb's table is partial and in-frame only. The data contain roughly 640,000 clones, about 74% of them singletons. The specimen was memory CD4+ T cells sorted from blood. Subset of the sample: CD45RA-negative fraction. The source of these receptors is a woman aged 25 to 45 in good health.

This clone was counted a few times. The CDR3 region has the DNA TGCGCCAGCAGCCGGGACAGGGTACCCTACGAGCAGTACTTC. Protein: CASSRDRVPYEQYF. The V and J genes are TRBV10-1 and TRBJ2-7, with TRBD1 identical over 9 bases. The junction had 5 bases not matched to a gene; V was cut back by 6 bases and J by 2 bases. This CDR3 is built from 14 residues. Looked up from germline, CDR1 is WNHNN and CDR2 is SYGVQD (reference sequence).

In regard to this clone: Other DNA sequences in this specimen translate into the identical CDR3. The chain couples TRBV11-2 to TRBJ1-5; no reliable D call. Germline CDR1 is SGHAT and CDR2 is FQNNGV. The CDR3 spans 15 residues. V was pared by 0 bases and J by 1 base, with 7 bases between. As DNA, the CDR3 is TGTGCCAGCAGCTTAGACACCTTAAGCAATCAGCCCCAGCATTTT. This translates into CASSLDTLSNQPQHF.

This clone appeared a few times. The rearrangement joins TRBV28 to TRBJ2-1; no clear D. Germline CDR1 is MDHEN and CDR2 is SYDVKM. CDR3 length: 12 residues. V was cut by 6 bases and J by 3 bases, with 6 bases left in between. The CDR3 DNA reads TGTGCCAGCAGGGACCGCTACAATGAGCAGTTCTTC. It translates to CASRDRYNEQFF. Full variable domain (rest looked up from reference TRBV28 and TRBJ2-1): DVKVTQSSRYLVKRTGEKVFLECVQDMDHENMFWYRQDPGLGLRLIYFSYDVKMKEKGDIPEGYSVSREKKERFSLILESASTNQTSMYLCASRDRYNEQFFGPGTRLTVL.

With respect to this clone: Other DNA sequences of this sample code for an identical CDR3. This rearrangement joins TRBV2 to TRBJ2-2; D is perhaps TRBD1 or TRBD2 (5 bases each). V lost 4 bases and J 5 bases, leaving 5 bases between the germline ends. Looked up from germline, CDR1 is SNHLY and CDR2 is FYNNEI. The CDR3 extends over 12 amino acids. The CDR3 region is CASSGGTGELFF. CDR3 nucleotide sequence: TGTGCCAGCAGTGGGGGGACCGGGGAGCTGTTTTTT.

This clone occurred a few times. This sample includes further DNA sequences coding for the same CDR3. V is TRBV5-1 and J is TRBJ2-1, with 7 bases that match TRBD1. The CDR3 extends over 14 amino acids. With 4 bases clipped from V and 4 bases from J, the junction kept 5 bases outside the gene matches. Germline V gene lookup returns CDR1 SGHRS and CDR2 YFSETQ. In DNA, the CDR3 is TGCGCCAGCAGCCCCGGGACAGAATACAATGAGCAGTTCTTC. Amino acid sequence: CASSPGTEYNEQFF. Using reference TRBV5-1 and TRBJ2-1 for the parts outside the CDR3, the full variable domain is KAGVTQTPRYLIKTRGQQVTLSCSPISGHRSVSWYQQTPGQGLQFLFEYFSETQRNKGNFPGRFSGRQFSNSRSEMNVSTLELGDSALYLCASSPGTEYNEQFFGPGTRLTVL.

The chain combines TRBV7-2 with TRBJ2-1; the match to TRBD2 covers 13 bases. This CDR3 has 15 amino acids. CDR1 and CDR2 from the germline V gene are SGHTA and FQGNSA. V was pared by 5 bases and J by 8 bases, with 6 bases of the junction left unmatched. This CDR3 reads CASSPQTSGRHEQFF. CDR3 DNA: TGTGCCAGCAGCCCCCAGACTAGCGGGAGGCATGAGCAGTTCTTC.

DNA for the CDR3: TGTGCCAGCAGCCCCCCAGGGGGTGATGAAAAACTGTTTTTT. It is translated as CASSPPGGDEKLFF. The chain has TRBV28 and TRBJ1-4; 7 bases line up with TRBD1. The ends lost 6 bases at V and 6 bases at J; junction bases unmatched: 7. The CDR3 is 14 amino acids. CDR1 is MDHEN and CDR2 is SYDVKM in the germline V gene.

J is TRBJ2-5 and V is TRBV12-5, with a tentative D call TRBD1 (5 bases). V shed 6 bases and J shed 4 bases, with 12 bases lying between them. CDR3 length equals 13 residues. Germline V gene data show CDR1 as LGHNT and CDR2 as FRNRAP. The CDR3 DNA reads as TGTGCTAGTGGCCCAGGGCAGGGAGAGACCCAGTACTTC. This gives the protein CASGPGQGETQYF. The whole variable domain, remainder taken from reference TRBV12-5 and TRBJ2-5, is DARVTQTPRHKVTEMGQEVTMRCQPILGHNTVFWYRQTMMQGLELLAYFRNRAPLDDSGMPKDRFSAEMPDATLATLKIQPSEPRDSAVYFCASGPGQGETQYFGPGTRLLVL.

The genes are TRBV5-1 and TRBJ2-7; TRBD2 agrees at 7 bases. Per germline, CDR1 SGHRS and CDR2 YFSETQ. This CDR3 has 14 amino acids. The V gene end was trimmed by 4 bases and the J gene end by 7 bases; junction bases not matched to a gene: 11. The CDR3 bases are TGCGCCAGCAGCCATTCTAGCGGTGTGCAAGAGCAGTACTTC. This gives the protein CASSHSSGVQEQYF.

The rearrangement links TRBV10-1 to TRBJ2-7; 10 positions match TRBD1. Per germline, CDR1 WNHNN and CDR2 SYGVQD (reference sequence). Unmatched junction bases numbered 8, after V lost 5 bases and J lost 7 bases. The CDR3 has 14 residues. The CDR3 protein is CASSSGTGAAEQYF. The CDR3, as DNA: TGCGCCAGCAGTTCCGGGACAGGGGCGGCAGAGCAGTACTTC.

This chain connects TRBV18 to TRBJ2-3, with 7 bases aligning to TRBD2. The trim removed 3 bases at V and 3 bases at J, leaving 6 bases unmatched. The CDR3 totals 15 residues. From germline, CDR1 is KGHSH and CDR2 LQKENI. For the CDR3, the DNA is TGTGCCAGCTCACCCGTCGGGAGGAGGACAGATACGCAGTATTTT. Its protein product is CASSPVGRRTDTQYF.

This clone was seen a single time. This rearrangement joins TRBV2 to TRBJ2-4, with 8 bases aligning to TRBD1. The germline V gene encodes CDR1 SNHLY and CDR2 FYNNEI. The junction had 8 bases not matched to a gene; V was cut back by 6 bases and J by 7 bases. The CDR3 loop spans 14 amino acids. CDR3 in DNA: TGTGCCAGCAGCATCAGGGGGCTGCGGAACATTCAGTACTTC. Translating gives CASSIRGLRNIQYF.

This clone was seen ten or more times. The V gene is TRBV6-1, the J gene TRBJ2-1; TRBD2 matches at 8 bases. CDR1 is MNHNS, CDR2 SASEGT, per germline. CDR3 length: 14 amino acids. V lost 4 bases to trimming and J lost 8 bases; unmatched junction nucleotides: 7. The CDR3 DNA follows: TGTGCCAGCAGTGCAAGCGGGAGTATATATGAGCAGTTCTTC. As protein: CASSASGSIYEQFF.

The DNA of the CDR3 is TGTGCCAGCACCTGGGGTTCCCCGAACACTGAAGCTTTCTTT. The encoded protein is CASTWGSPNTEAFF. The rearrangement joins TRBV6-1 to TRBJ1-1; D call uncertain. From germline, CDR1 is MNHNS and CDR2 SASEGT. V was shortened by 7 bases and J by 1 base, with 13 bases between the two germline ends. This CDR3 has 14 amino acids.

The gene calls are TRBV7-9 and TRBJ2-7; 10 nucleotides align to TRBD1. The CDR3 has 17 amino acids. With 5 bases clipped from V and 6 bases from J, the junction kept 16 bases outside the gene matches. The germline CDR1 and CDR2 sequences are SEHNR and FQNEAQ (reference sequence). CDR3: CASSLNAPGQGKGEQYF. As DNA, the CDR3 is TGTGCCAGCAGCCTGAACGCTCCGGGACAGGGGAAGGGCGAGCAGTACTTC.

This chain links TRBV6-6 with TRBJ2-3; D unclear. Trimming removed 7 bases from V and 4 bases from J, with 15 bases in between. Germline loops: CDR1 MNHNY, CDR2 SVGAGI (reference sequence). This CDR3 spans 14 amino acids. The CDR3 DNA is TGTGCCAGCACCCCCAGGACGATTGCAGATACGCAGTATTTT. Translated, it gives CASTPRTIADTQYF.

The chain links TRBV19 to TRBJ1-1, with D tentatively TRBD1 (6 bases). Trimming removed 9 bases from V and 0 bases from J, with 14 bases in between. The germline gives CDR1 LNHDA, CDR2 SQIVND (reference sequence). CDR3 size: 14 residues. CDR3 residues: CASRGAVLNTEAFF. Written as DNA, the CDR3 is TGTGCCAGCCGGGGGGCAGTTTTGAACACTGAAGCTTTCTTT.

The chain combines TRBV6-5 with TRBJ2-5; no clear D. CDR3 length equals 16 residues. V was pared by 0 bases and J by 2 bases, with 13 bases between. Germline CDR1 reads MNHEY; CDR2 reads SVGAGI. Written as DNA, the CDR3 is TGTGCCAGCAGTTACTCGCGTTGGGGTAGGCAAGAGACCCAGTACTTC. It codes for CASSYSRWGRQETQYF.

This rearrangement joins TRBV14 to TRBJ2-7; TRBD1 might be the D (5 bases). Trimming removed 3 bases at V and 3 bases at J, with 15 bases between. The germline gives CDR1 SGHDN, CDR2 FVKESK. The CDR3 runs to 15 residues. In DNA, the CDR3 is TGTGCCAGCAGCCACCAGGACATCTTGGGCTACGAGCAGTACTTC. Its protein product is CASSHQDILGYEQYF.